The 9 T cell receptor beta chains listed next were all sequenced from one sample in a study of identical twins. TCRdb independently ran MiXCR on the 5' RACE reads; one entry per CDR3 protein. The table has 640,000 or so distinct CDR3 sequences, around 5.7% seen once. The source material was naive T cells sorted from blood. The receptor set was obtained from a man between 18 and 29 years old in good health.

This clonotype appeared many times. The genes are TRBV20-1 and TRBJ2-1; D is ambiguous. The germline V and J ends were trimmed by 3 bases and 8 bases, with 14 bases remaining between them. Per germline, CDR1 DFQATT and CDR2 SNEGSKA (reference sequence). This CDR3 is 13 amino acids long. The CDR3 coding sequence is TGCAGTGCTAGTTTGAAAAGGTGGGATGAGCAGTTCTTC. The encoded protein is CSASLKRWDEQFF.

This clonotype was seen a few times. This chain connects TRBV29-1 to TRBJ2-5; D is uncertain. The length of the CDR3 is 14 residues. Germline loops: CDR1 SQVTM, CDR2 ANQGSEA. V gave up 6 bases and J gave up 5 bases, with 19 bases separating them. The CDR3 loop reads CSVETRTTSETQYF. CDR3 DNA: TGCAGCGTCGAGACGAGGACCACGTCGGAGACCCAGTACTTC.

The table lists this clonotype with a few counts. The J gene is TRBJ2-2, the V gene TRBV12-5, with TRBD2 matching 9 bases. V gave up 5 bases and J gave up 2 bases; unmatched junction bases: 6. Germline V gene data show CDR1 as LGHNT and CDR2 as FRNRAP. This CDR3 contains 16 residues. The CDR3 sequence is CASGTRLADNTGELFF. The DNA for the CDR3 is TGTGCTAGTGGTACCAGACTAGCGGATAACACCGGGGAGCTGTTTTTT.

This clonotype appeared many times. V usage is TRBV5-1 and J usage is TRBJ2-1, with 9 bases identical to TRBD2. Germline CDR1 reads SGHRS; CDR2 reads YFSETQ. The CDR3 extends over 17 amino acids. The junction had 12 bases not matched to a gene; V was cut back by 4 bases and J by 4 bases. The CDR3, as DNA: TGCGCCAGCAGCAGGGCGACTAGCGGCAATGGGTACAATGAGCAGTTCTTC. Its translation: CASSRATSGNGYNEQFF.

The CDR3 nucleotides read TGTGCCAGCAGTGAACAGGAAAGAAACATTCAGTACTTC. Protein: CASSEQERNIQYF. The V gene is TRBV6-1, the J gene TRBJ2-4; D call uncertain. The V end lost 2 bases, the J end lost 6 bases, and 8 bases lay between the germline ends. CDR3 length: 13 amino acids. Germline V gene sequence: CDR1 MNHNS, CDR2 SASEGT.

There are many counts of this clonotype. The V gene is TRBV5-1, the J gene TRBJ2-1; 12 bases fit TRBD2. Germline values: CDR1 SGHRS, CDR2 YFSETQ. The CDR3 contains 18 residues. With V trimmed by 2 bases and J by 1 base, 7 bases remained unmatched. In DNA, the CDR3 is TGCGCCAGCAGCTTTCCTAGCGGGAGGGCCGGTTCCTACAATGAGCAGTTCTTC. Translation: CASSFPSGRAGSYNEQFF.

This clonotype has only a few counts. This chain joins TRBV12-3 or TRBV12-4 and TRBJ2-5, with 7 positions matching TRBD2. The CDR3 sequence is 14 residues long. Trimming removed 8 bases from V and 5 bases from J; junction bases left unmatched: 11. CDR3 nucleotide sequence: TGTGCCAGCTCTGCCTCGGGGCGGGAGGAGACCCAGTACTTC. It specifies CASSASGREETQYF.

V gene TRBV15 combines with J gene TRBJ2-7, with D maybe TRBD2 (5 bases). The CDR3 contains 13 residues. V lost 5 bases and J lost 5, with 13 bases in between. Germline values: CDR1 LNHNV, CDR2 YYDKDF (reference sequence). As DNA, the CDR3 is TGTGCCACCAGCGGGCCCGGGAAGGACGAGCAGTACTTC. Its translation: CATSGPGKDEQYF.

This clonotype has more than one count but fewer than ten. The J gene is TRBJ2-5, the V gene TRBV15; 11 nucleotides match TRBD2. CDR1 is LNHNV and CDR2 is YYDKDF in the germline V gene (reference sequence). This CDR3 comprises 16 residues. V gave up 0 bases and J gave up 2 bases; unmatched junction bases: 2. The DNA for the CDR3 is TGTGCCACCAGCAGAGAACTAGCGGGAGTGCAAGAGACCCAGTACTTC. This sequence encodes CATSRELAGVQETQYF.